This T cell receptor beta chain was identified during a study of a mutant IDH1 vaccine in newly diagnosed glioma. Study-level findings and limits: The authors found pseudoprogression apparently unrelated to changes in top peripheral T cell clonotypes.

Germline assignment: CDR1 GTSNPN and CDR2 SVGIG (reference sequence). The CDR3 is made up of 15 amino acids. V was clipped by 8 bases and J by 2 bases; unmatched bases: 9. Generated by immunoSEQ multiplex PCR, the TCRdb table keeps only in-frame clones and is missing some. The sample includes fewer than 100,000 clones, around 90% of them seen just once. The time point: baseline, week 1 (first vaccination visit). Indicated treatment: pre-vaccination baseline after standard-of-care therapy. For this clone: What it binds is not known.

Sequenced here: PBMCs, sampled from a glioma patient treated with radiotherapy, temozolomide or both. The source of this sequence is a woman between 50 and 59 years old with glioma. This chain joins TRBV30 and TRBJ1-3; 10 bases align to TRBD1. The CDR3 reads CALRQGAQPGNTIYF. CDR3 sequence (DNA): TGTGCCCTACGACAGGGGGCGCAACCTGGAAACACCATATATTTT. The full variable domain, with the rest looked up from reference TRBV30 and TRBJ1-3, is SQTIHQWPATLVQPVGSPLSLECTVEGTSNPNLYWYRQAAGRGLQLLFYSVGIGQISSEVPQNLSASRPQDRQFILSSKKLLLSDSGFYLCALRQGAQPGNTIYFGEGSWLTVV.